Below are 24 T cell receptor beta chains sequenced from a single sample in a study of T cell repertoires in aging, cancer and after chemotherapy. Peripheral blood genomic DNA, not sorted cells or RNA, was the template. TRB rearrangements spanning V, D and J were amplified using mixed TRB-A/B primers. MiXCR, run by TCRdb on the multiplex PCR reads, gives a single entry per CDR3 protein. The sample lists about 17,000 distinct CDR3 sequences; roughly 53% were seen once. The material sequenced was blood. These receptors were obtained from a human donor in good health.

This chain joins TRBV7-6 and TRBJ2-6; D is ambiguous. The V end was cut by 2 bases, the J end by 2 bases, with 1 base between. From germline, CDR1 is SGHVS and CDR2 FNYEAQ. This CDR3 comprises 13 residues. For the CDR3, the DNA is TGTGCCAGCAGCTTACCTGGGGCCAACGTCCTGACTTTC. Translating gives CASSLPGANVLTF.

This clonotype has more than one count but fewer than ten. This chain joins TRBV6-1 and TRBJ2-3; D is unresolved. Trimming removed 0 bases from V and 5 bases from J, with 12 bases in between. The CDR3 is made up of 15 amino acids. Germline CDR1 is MNHNS and CDR2 is SASEGT. CDR3 sequence (DNA): TGTGCCAGCAGTGAAGCCCCCTATTTGGGAGATACGCAGTATTTT. Amino acid sequence: CASSEAPYLGDTQYF.

The chain combines TRBV29-1 with TRBJ2-7, with 7 bases identical to TRBD1. The CDR3 has 12 residues. Losses at the gene ends were 7 bases for V and 0 bases for J; bases not matched to a gene: 3. Germline V gene sequence: CDR1 SQVTM, CDR2 ANQGSEA. The DNA for the CDR3 is TGCAGCGGGACAGGCAGCTCCTACGAGCAGTACTTC. This sequence encodes CSGTGSSYEQYF.

The chain carries TRBV12-3 or TRBV12-4 and TRBJ2-3; TRBD2 matches 14 bases. V shed 4 bases, J shed 0 bases, and the junction held 6 bases outside the gene matches. The CDR3 covers 18 residues. CDR3 region: CASSYGTSGSTSTDTQYF. The CDR3 bases are TGTGCCAGCAGTTACGGGACTAGCGGGAGTACTAGCACAGATACGCAGTATTTT.

The genes are TRBV11-2 and TRBJ2-4, with D possibly matching TRBD1 (5 bases). The CDR3 length is 13 residues. V lost 5 bases to trimming and J lost 8 bases, with 13 bases between them. From germline, CDR1 is SGHAT and CDR2 FQNNGV. The CDR3 is CASSPGADYIQYF. The CDR3 DNA reads TGTGCCAGCAGCCCTGGGGCGGATTACATTCAGTACTTC. The complete variable domain, with remaining parts taken from reference TRBV11-2 and TRBJ2-4, reads EAGVAQSPRYKIIEKRQSVAFWCNPISGHATLYWYQQILGQGPKLLIQFQNNGVVDDSQLPKDRFSAERLKGVDSTLKIQPAKLEDSAVYLCASSPGADYIQYFGAGTRLSVL.

The rearrangement uses TRBV5-6 and TRBJ1-1; D uncertain. The V and J ends lost 1 base and 2 bases respectively, with 9 bases between them. This CDR3 has 14 amino acids. Germline CDR1 reads SGHDT; CDR2 reads YYEEEE. CDR3 bases: TGTGCCAGCAGCTTGCAAACAGTAAACACTGAAGCTTTCTTT. Amino acids: CASSLQTVNTEAFF. The variable domain in full, with the rest retrieved from reference TRBV5-6 and TRBJ1-1, is DAGVTQSPTHLIKTRGQQVTLRCSPKSGHDTVSWYQQALGQGPQFIFQYYEEEERQRGNFPDRFSGHQFPNYSSELNVNALLLGDSALYLCASSLQTVNTEAFFGQGTRLTVV.

The genes are TRBV11-1 and TRBJ2-7, with 8 bases matching TRBD2. This CDR3 has 19 amino acids. The germline V gene has CDR1 SGHAT and CDR2 FQDESV (reference sequence). V shed 4 bases and J 3 bases; nucleotides not matched to a gene: 20. This CDR3 is CASSSPLYPNSGMDYEQYF. CDR3 DNA: TGTGCCAGCAGCTCCCCCCTTTATCCGAATAGCGGGATGGACTACGAGCAGTACTTC.

The sample holds one count of this clonotype. The chain couples TRBV19 to TRBJ1-4; D remains unclear. The CDR3 spans 12 residues. Trimming removed 5 bases from V and 8 bases from J, with 9 bases in between. CDR1 is LNHDA and CDR2 is SQIVND in the germline V gene (reference sequence). This chain's CDR3 is CASSPRHEKLFF. The CDR3 nucleotides read TGTGCCAGTAGTCCCAGGCACGAAAAACTGTTTTTT.

The table lists this clonotype with a few counts. This chain connects TRBV29-1 to TRBJ2-1; a possible D gene is TRBD1 (6 bases). Germline V gene sequence: CDR1 SQVTM, CDR2 ANQGSEA. This CDR3 has 13 amino acids. The V end was cut by 7 bases, the J end by 3 bases, with 13 bases between. The CDR3 region is CSARGTSYNEQFF. The CDR3 nucleotides read TGCAGCGCCAGAGGGACAAGCTACAATGAGCAGTTCTTC.

A few counts support this clonotype. The V and J genes are TRBV29-1 and TRBJ1-1; D gene ambiguous. Looked up from germline, CDR1 is SQVTM and CDR2 is ANQGSEA. CDR3 length equals 13 residues. Trimming cost V 0 bases and J 8 bases, with 13 bases left between them. CDR3 nucleotides: TGCAGCGTTGAAGATGGGGTCGTAGGGGAAGCTTTCTTT. Protein sequence: CSVEDGVVGEAFF. The whole variable domain, filled in from reference TRBV29-1 and TRBJ1-1, reads SAVISQKPSRDICQRGTSLTIQCQVDSQVTMMFWYRQQPGQSLTLIATANQGSEATYESGFVIDKFPISRPNLTFSTLTVSNMSPEDSSIYLCSVEDGVVGEAFFGQGTRLTVV.

The chain recombines TRBV29-1 with TRBJ1-1, with 10 bases lining up with TRBD1. Germline V gives CDR1 SQVTM, CDR2 ANQGSEA. With V trimmed by 5 bases and J by 4 bases, 10 bases remained unmatched. The CDR3 consists of 15 residues. The CDR3 loop reads CSVSYWTGGSTEAFF. Written as DNA, the CDR3 is TGCAGCGTTTCCTATTGGACAGGGGGATCCACTGAAGCTTTCTTT.

This chain uses TRBV27 with TRBJ2-7, with TRBD2 matching over 10 bases. The germline gives CDR1 MNHEY, CDR2 SMNVEV (reference sequence). This CDR3 contains 14 residues. Trimming at V came to 8 bases and at J to 1 base, leaving 5 bases not matched to a gene. CDR3 in DNA: TGTGCCAGCGCTAAGCGGGAGGGGTCCTACGAGCAGTACTTC. Residues: CASAKREGSYEQYF.

The J gene is TRBJ2-1, the V gene TRBV6-5, with D possibly called TRBD1 or TRBD2 (5 bases each). The CDR3 contains 17 residues. V lost 6 bases to trimming and J lost 0 bases, with 18 bases between them. Per the germline V gene, CDR1 is MNHEY and CDR2 is SVGAGI. The CDR3 region is CASSPSGGRSSYNEQFF. The CDR3 bases are TGTGCCAGCAGCCCATCTGGGGGACGAAGCTCCTACAATGAGCAGTTCTTC.

Regarding this clonotype: A junction boundary mismatches the germline segment, possibly from a read error. The V and J genes are TRBV5-3 and TRBJ1-6; TRBD1 might be the D (5 bases). TRBV5-3 is known as an ORF, though its function is uncertain. The CDR3 length is 16 residues. CDR3 DNA sequence: TGCGCCAGCAGCTTGGAAGGGACGGGAGGAGATTCACCCCTCCACTTT. It codes for CASSLEGTGGDSPLHF.

This rearrangement joins TRBV19 to TRBJ1-2; tentative D call: TRBD1 (6 bases). CDR1 and CDR2 from the germline V gene are LNHDA and SQIVND (reference sequence). Trimming took 5 bases from V and 2 from J, leaving 12 bases between them. CDR3 length equals 14 residues. The CDR3 coding sequence is TGTGCCAGTAGTCGAGGGGGATCCAACTATGGCTACACCTTC. Protein product: CASSRGGSNYGYTF.

This clonotype was seen a few times. The chain recombines TRBV29-1 with TRBJ2-7; D could derive from TRBD1 or TRBD2 (5 bases each). Germline V gene data show CDR1 as SQVTM and CDR2 as ANQGSEA. Between the trimmed V and J ends, which lost 6 bases and 0 bases, there was a span of 6 bases. This CDR3 comprises 11 residues. CDR3 sequence reads: CSVGTSYEQYF. The CDR3 DNA reads TGCAGCGTCGGGACCTCCTACGAGCAGTACTTC.

The rearrangement uses TRBV19 and TRBJ2-7; D is unresolved. This CDR3 region has 14 residues. The V end was cut by 5 bases, the J end by 5 bases, with 16 bases between. The germline CDR1 and CDR2 sequences are LNHDA and SQIVND (reference sequence). The CDR3 region has the DNA TGTGCCAGTAGTTTCAGGACCTTCGACCACGAGCAGTACTTC. Amino acid sequence: CASSFRTFDHEQYF.

The chain uses TRBV6-4 and TRBJ2-1; TRBD2 aligns across 8 bases. The germline V gene has CDR1 MRHNA and CDR2 SNTAGT. V shed 2 bases and J 3 bases; nucleotides not matched to a gene: 6. The CDR3 totals 16 residues. The CDR3 is CASSDLSGRGYNEQFF. The CDR3 DNA reads as TGTGCCAGCAGTGACCTCAGCGGGAGAGGCTACAATGAGCAGTTCTTC.

The chain employs TRBV5-4 and TRBJ2-5; TRBD2 aligns across 13 bases. CDR3 length: 17 residues. Germline V gene lookup returns CDR1 SGHNT and CDR2 YYREEE (reference sequence). With 4 bases clipped from V and 4 bases from J, the junction kept 10 bases outside the gene matches. The CDR3 protein is CASSRRTSGRGVETQYF. In DNA form, the CDR3 reads TGTGCCAGCAGCCGTCGGACTAGCGGGAGAGGGGTAGAGACCCAGTACTTC.

This clonotype occurred a few times. V gene TRBV15 combines with J gene TRBJ2-1; 8 nucleotides match TRBD2. This CDR3 has 14 residues. Germline trimming cut 8 bases from V and 4 bases from J; bases unmatched to any gene: 7. Germline lookup yields CDR1 LNHNV and CDR2 YYDKDF (reference sequence). CDR3 sequence (DNA): TGTGCCACCGATTCGGGAGGGCCTTACAATGAGCAGTTCTTC. It yields the protein CATDSGGPYNEQFF.

Turning to this clonotype: The junction differs from germline at one of its ends, possibly a read error. The chain is built from TRBV18 and TRBJ2-2; weak D call: TRBD2 (5 bases). Germline V gene sequence: CDR1 KGHSH, CDR2 LQKENI. The CDR3 totals 16 residues. In DNA form, the CDR3 reads TGTGCCAGCTCACCGGTGAGACTATCGAATACCGGGGAGCTGTTTTTT. It specifies CASSPVRLSNTGELFF.

The chain carries TRBV18 and TRBJ2-7, with 10 positions matching TRBD2. Germline V gives CDR1 KGHSH, CDR2 LQKENI. The CDR3 has 15 residues. V was clipped by 3 bases and J by 5 bases; unmatched bases: 7. The DNA for the CDR3 is TGTGCCAGCTCACCCGGGAGCGGGAGGGCCGACGAGCAGTACTTC. Translating it yields CASSPGSGRADEQYF.

This clonotype has only a few counts. This chain connects TRBV18 to TRBJ2-2; 12 bases are shared with TRBD1. Germline trimming cut 5 bases from V and 4 bases from J; bases unmatched to any gene: 20. Germline lookup yields CDR1 KGHSH and CDR2 LQKENI. The CDR3 spans 21 residues. The CDR3 loop reads CASSARSTGQGAPRGTGELFF. In nucleotides, the CDR3 is TGTGCCAGCTCAGCCCGCTCCACGGGACAGGGGGCGCCCCGAGGCACCGGGGAGCTGTTTTTT.

This clonotype was picked up a small number of times. The chain employs TRBV6-2 or TRBV6-3 and TRBJ2-1; D tentatively reads TRBD1 or TRBD2 (5 bases each). This CDR3 has 15 amino acids. The ends were cut back, 4 bases at V and 0 bases at J, with 10 bases in the middle. From germline, CDR1 is MNHEY and CDR2 SVGEGT. The CDR3 nucleotides read TGTGCCAGCAGTTCTCGGGACCCCTCCTACAATGAGCAGTTCTTC. Its protein is CASSSRDPSYNEQFF.